Shown below are 4 T cell receptor beta chains from a single sample sequenced in a study of control samples from healthy donors and cancer patients. This table comes from immunoSEQ multiplex PCR, and its TCRdb copy is limited to in-frame clones, with some not included. The sample holds around 68,000 clones, under 85% seen once. What was sequenced was blood. These receptors were obtained from a man aged 55-75 years in good health.

The V call is TRBV29-1, the J call TRBJ2-2, with D possibly TRBD2 on 6 matching bases. Germline V gene data show CDR1 as SQVTM and CDR2 as ANQGSEA. The V end was cut by 1 base, the J end by 5 bases, with 14 bases between. The CDR3 totals 15 residues. The CDR3 spells CSVEVRRAGTGELFF. The DNA of the CDR3 is TGCAGCGTTGAAGTCAGGAGGGCGGGTACCGGGGAGCTGTTTTTT.

The chain joins TRBV29-1 to TRBJ1-1; no definite D call. Trimming removed 4 bases at V and 3 bases at J, with 6 bases between. The CDR3 spans 11 residues. Germline CDR1 reads SQVTM; CDR2 reads ANQGSEA. The CDR3 region has the DNA TGCAGCGTTGTGGTCTACACTGAAGCTTTCTTT. Amino acids: CSVVVYTEAFF.

The chain employs TRBV7-2 and TRBJ1-5, with D tentatively TRBD1 (5 bases). The V end was cut by 0 bases, the J end by 4 bases, with 7 bases between. The V gene's germline CDR1 is SGHTA and CDR2 FQGNSA. This CDR3 comprises 14 residues. CDR3 in amino acids: CASSLAWGNQPQHF. The CDR3 nucleotides are TGTGCCAGCAGCTTAGCGTGGGGGAATCAGCCCCAGCATTTT.

V is TRBV10-3 and J is TRBJ2-7, with D possibly being TRBD2 (6 bases). Germline CDR1 reads ENHRY; CDR2 reads SYGVKD. V shed 6 bases and J shed 0 bases, with 12 bases lying between them. This CDR3 spans 14 amino acids. CDR3 residues: CAISDPGSSYEQYF. CDR3 DNA sequence: TGTGCCATCAGCGACCCCGGGAGCTCCTACGAGCAGTACTTC.